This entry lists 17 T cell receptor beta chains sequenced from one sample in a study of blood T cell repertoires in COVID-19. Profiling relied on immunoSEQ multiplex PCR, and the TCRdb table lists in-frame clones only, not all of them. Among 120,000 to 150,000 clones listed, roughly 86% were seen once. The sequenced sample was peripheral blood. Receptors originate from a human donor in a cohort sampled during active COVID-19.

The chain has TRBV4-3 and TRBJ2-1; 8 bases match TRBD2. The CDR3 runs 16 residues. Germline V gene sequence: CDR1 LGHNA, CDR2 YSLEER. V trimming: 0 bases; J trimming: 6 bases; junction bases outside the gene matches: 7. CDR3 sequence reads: CASSQDYSGRGNEQFF. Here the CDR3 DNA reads TGCGCCAGCAGCCAAGATTACAGCGGGAGAGGCAATGAGCAGTTCTTC.

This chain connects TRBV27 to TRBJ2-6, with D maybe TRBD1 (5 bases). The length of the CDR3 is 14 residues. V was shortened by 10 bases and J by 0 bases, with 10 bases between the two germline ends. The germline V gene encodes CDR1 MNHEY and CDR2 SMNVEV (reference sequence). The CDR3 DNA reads TGTGCCACCAAGGGGATCTCTGGGGCCAACGTCCTGACTTTC. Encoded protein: CATKGISGANVLTF.

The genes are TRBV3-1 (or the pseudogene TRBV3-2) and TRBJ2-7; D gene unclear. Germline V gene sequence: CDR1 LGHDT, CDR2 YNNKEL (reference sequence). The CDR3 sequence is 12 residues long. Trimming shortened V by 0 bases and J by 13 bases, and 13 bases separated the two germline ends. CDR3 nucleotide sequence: TGTGCCAGCAGCCAAGAATCCCCAAGCCTTTACTTC. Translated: CASSQESPSLYF.

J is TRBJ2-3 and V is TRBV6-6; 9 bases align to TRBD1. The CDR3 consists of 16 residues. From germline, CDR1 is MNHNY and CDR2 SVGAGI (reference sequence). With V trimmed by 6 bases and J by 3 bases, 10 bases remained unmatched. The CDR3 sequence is CASRRGTGRSTDTQYF. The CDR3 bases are TGTGCCAGCAGACGGGGGACAGGGAGATCGACAGATACGCAGTATTTT.

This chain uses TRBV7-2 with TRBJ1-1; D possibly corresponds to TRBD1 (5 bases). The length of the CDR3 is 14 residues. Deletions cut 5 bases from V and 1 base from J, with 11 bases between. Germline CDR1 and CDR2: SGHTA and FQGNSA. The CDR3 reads CASSRGQENTEAFF. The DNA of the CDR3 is TGTGCCAGCAGCAGAGGACAAGAGAACACTGAAGCTTTCTTT.

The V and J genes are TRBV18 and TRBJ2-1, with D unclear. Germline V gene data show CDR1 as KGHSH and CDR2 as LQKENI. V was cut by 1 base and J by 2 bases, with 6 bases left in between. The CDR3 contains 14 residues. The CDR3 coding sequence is TGTGCCAGCTCACCACAGAGAACCTACAATGAGCAGTTCTTC. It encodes CASSPQRTYNEQFF. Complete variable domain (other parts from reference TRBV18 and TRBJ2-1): NAGVMQNPRHLVRRRGQEARLRCSPMKGHSHVYWYRQLPEEGLKFMVYLQKENIIDESGMPKERFSAEFPKEGPSILRIQQVVRGDSAAYFCASSPQRTYNEQFFGPGTRLTVL.

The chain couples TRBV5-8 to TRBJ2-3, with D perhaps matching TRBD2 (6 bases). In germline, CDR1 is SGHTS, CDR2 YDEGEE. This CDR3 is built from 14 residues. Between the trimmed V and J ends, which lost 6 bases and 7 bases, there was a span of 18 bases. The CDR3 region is CASNAGGDLNTQYF. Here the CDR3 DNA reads TGTGCCAGCAATGCAGGAGGGGACCTGAATACGCAGTATTTT.

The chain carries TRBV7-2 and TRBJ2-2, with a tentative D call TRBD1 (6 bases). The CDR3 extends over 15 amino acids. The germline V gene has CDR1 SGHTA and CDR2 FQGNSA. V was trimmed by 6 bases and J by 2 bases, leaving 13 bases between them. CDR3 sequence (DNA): TGTGCCAGCAGATTCCGACAGGAAAACACCGGGGAGCTGTTTTTT. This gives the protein CASRFRQENTGELFF.

This chain's CDR3 is CASSLAPAGYNEQFF. The CDR3 DNA follows: TGTGCCAGCAGCTTAGCCCCAGCGGGGTACAATGAGCAGTTCTTC. The chain combines TRBV7-6 with TRBJ2-1, with TRBD2 identical over 7 bases. After removal of 0 bases from V and 4 bases from J, the junction contained 3 bases not matched to a gene. The CDR3 consists of 15 residues. Germline lookup yields CDR1 SGHVS and CDR2 FNYEAQ.

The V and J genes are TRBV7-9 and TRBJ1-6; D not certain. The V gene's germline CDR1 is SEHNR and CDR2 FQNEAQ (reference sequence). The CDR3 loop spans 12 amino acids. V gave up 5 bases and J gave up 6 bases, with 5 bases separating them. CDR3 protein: CASSPGNSPLHF. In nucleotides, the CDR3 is TGTGCCAGCAGCCCCGGTAATTCACCCCTCCACTTT.

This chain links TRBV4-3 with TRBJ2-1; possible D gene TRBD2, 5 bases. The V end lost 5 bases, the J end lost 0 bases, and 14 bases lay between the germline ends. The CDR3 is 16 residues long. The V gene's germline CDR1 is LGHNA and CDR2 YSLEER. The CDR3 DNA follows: TGCGCCAGCAGCATGGAGTCGGGATACTCCTACAATGAGCAGTTCTTC. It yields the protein CASSMESGYSYNEQFF.

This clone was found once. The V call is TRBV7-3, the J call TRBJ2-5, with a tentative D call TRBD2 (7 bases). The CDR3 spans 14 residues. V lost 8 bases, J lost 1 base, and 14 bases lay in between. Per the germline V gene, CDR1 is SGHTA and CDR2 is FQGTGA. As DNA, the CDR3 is TGTGCCAGCTCGGTTGCGGGGGCCCAAGAGACCCAGTACTTC. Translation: CASSVAGAQETQYF.

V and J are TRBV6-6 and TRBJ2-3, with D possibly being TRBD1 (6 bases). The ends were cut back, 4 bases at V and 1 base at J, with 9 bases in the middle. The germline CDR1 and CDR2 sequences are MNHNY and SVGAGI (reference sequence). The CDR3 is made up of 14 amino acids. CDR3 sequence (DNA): TGTGCCAGCAGTTCCAACAGGGGCACAGATACGCAGTATTTT. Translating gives CASSSNRGTDTQYF.

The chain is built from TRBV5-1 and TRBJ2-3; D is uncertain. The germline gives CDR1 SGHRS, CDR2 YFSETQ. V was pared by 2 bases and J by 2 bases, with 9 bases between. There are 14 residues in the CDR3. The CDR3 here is CASSFQIYTDTQYF. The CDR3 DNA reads TGCGCCAGCAGCTTTCAGATTTACACAGATACGCAGTATTTT.

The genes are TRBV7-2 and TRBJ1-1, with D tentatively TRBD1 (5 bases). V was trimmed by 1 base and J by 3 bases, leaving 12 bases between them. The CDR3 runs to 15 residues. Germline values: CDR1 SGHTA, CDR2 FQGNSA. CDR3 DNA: TGTGCCAGCAGCTTAGATGGTCAGGGCCACACTGAAGCTTTCTTT. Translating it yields CASSLDGQGHTEAFF.

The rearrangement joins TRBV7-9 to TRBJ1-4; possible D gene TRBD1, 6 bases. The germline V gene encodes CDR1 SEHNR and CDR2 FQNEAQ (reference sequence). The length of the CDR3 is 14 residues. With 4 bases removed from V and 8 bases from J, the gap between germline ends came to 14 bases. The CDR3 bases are TGTGCCAGCAGCTCCCAGGGGATGAGGGAAAAACTGTTTTTT. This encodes CASSSQGMREKLFF.

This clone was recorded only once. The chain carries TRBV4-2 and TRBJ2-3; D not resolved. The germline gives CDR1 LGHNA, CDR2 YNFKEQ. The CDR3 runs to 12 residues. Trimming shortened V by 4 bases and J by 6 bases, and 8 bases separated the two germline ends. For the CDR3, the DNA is TGTGCCAGCAGCCTTTTGGGCGATACGCAGTATTTT. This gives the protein CASSLLGDTQYF.